A single sample is the source of the 32 T cell receptor beta chains below, sequenced in a study of T cells after yellow fever vaccination. TCRdb redid the calling of the 5' RACE reads with MiXCR, one entry per CDR3 protein. The sample includes 500,000 to 650,000 distinct CDR3 sequences, roughly 14% seen only once; the top ten take roughly an eighth. The material sequenced was PBMCs, taken on the day of the yellow fever booster vaccination. All receptors derive from a man aged 25-45 years who received the YFV17D yellow fever vaccine.

The gene calls are TRBV5-1 and TRBJ2-1; 15 nucleotides agree with TRBD2. From germline, CDR1 is SGHRS and CDR2 YFSETQ. This CDR3 is 16 amino acids long. With 4 bases clipped from V and 7 bases from J, the junction kept 6 bases outside the gene matches. The chain's CDR3 is CASSRMGLAGGNEQFF. The DNA of the CDR3 is TGCGCCAGCAGCCGGATGGGACTAGCGGGAGGAAATGAGCAGTTCTTC.

The gene calls are TRBV14 and TRBJ2-3, with 7 nucleotides matching TRBD2. CDR1 is SGHDN and CDR2 is FVKESK in the germline V gene. V gave up 0 bases and J gave up 5 bases; unmatched junction bases: 8. This CDR3 has 16 amino acids. This CDR3 is CASSQDGGSLIDTQYF. CDR3 nucleotides: TGTGCCAGCAGCCAAGATGGCGGGAGTTTGATAGATACGCAGTATTTT.

V and J are TRBV9 and TRBJ2-1, with a weak D call TRBD1 (6 bases). CDR1 is SGDLS and CDR2 is YYNGEE in the germline V gene. This CDR3 is built from 13 residues. V lost 3 bases and J lost 9, with 13 bases in between. The CDR3 is CASSGGGFGEQFF. The CDR3 bases are TGTGCCAGCAGCGGAGGGGGATTCGGTGAGCAGTTCTTC.

The chain is built from TRBV7-6 and TRBJ2-3; D possibly corresponds to TRBD2 (5 bases). V was pared by 5 bases and J by 0 bases, with 12 bases between. CDR3 length equals 15 residues. Per germline, CDR1 SGHVS and CDR2 FNYEAQ. CDR3 region: CASSARTASTDTQYF. The CDR3 region has the DNA TGTGCCAGCAGCGCTAGGACTGCTAGCACAGATACGCAGTATTTT.

This clonotype was seen a few times. The chain carries TRBV24-1 and TRBJ2-5, with 7 bases that match TRBD1. This CDR3 region has 16 residues. V was pared by 2 bases and J by 2 bases, with 7 bases of the junction left unmatched. Germline V gene data show CDR1 as KGHDR and CDR2 as SFDVKD. CDR3 nucleotides: TGTGCCACCAGTGATTCATTACCGGGACAGCAAGAGACCCAGTACTTC. As protein: CATSDSLPGQQETQYF.

The chain recombines TRBV14 with TRBJ2-1, with D unresolved. The CDR3 totals 13 residues. Germline values: CDR1 SGHDN, CDR2 FVKESK. Trimming removed 5 bases from V and 5 bases from J, with 10 bases in between. The CDR3 sequence: CASSVQLNNEQFF. The DNA for the CDR3 is TGTGCCAGCAGCGTCCAACTTAACAATGAGCAGTTCTTC.

This chain connects TRBV7-6 to TRBJ2-7; TRBD1 is a possible D gene (5 bases). This CDR3 has 14 amino acids. V was shortened by 4 bases and J by 4 bases, with 14 bases between the two germline ends. Per germline, CDR1 SGHVS and CDR2 FNYEAQ. The CDR3 is CASSSPEDRYEQYF. Written as DNA, the CDR3 is TGTGCCAGCAGCTCTCCAGAAGACAGATACGAGCAGTACTTC.

This clonotype was observed a few times. In nucleotides, the CDR3 is TGCAGTGCTAGAGACGACAGGGGGCCTGAAAAACTGTTTTTT. Translating gives CSARDDRGPEKLFF. The rearrangement uses TRBV20-1 and TRBJ1-4; TRBD1 aligns across 10 bases. There are 14 residues in the CDR3. V lost 0 bases, J lost 7 bases, and 2 bases stayed unmatched. In germline, CDR1 is DFQATT, CDR2 SNEGSKA (reference sequence).

This rearrangement joins TRBV20-1 to TRBJ1-2; no clear D gene. The CDR3 length is 11 residues. CDR1 and CDR2 from the germline V gene are DFQATT and SNEGSKA (reference sequence). The V end lost 7 bases, the J end lost 2 bases, and 8 bases lay between the germline ends. The CDR3 region is CSVTKNYGYTF. Here the CDR3 DNA reads TGCAGTGTAACAAAAAACTATGGCTACACCTTC.

The sample holds one count of this clonotype. The chain combines TRBV5-5 with TRBJ2-3; 9 bases map to TRBD2. V shed 0 bases and J 6 bases; nucleotides not matched to a gene: 11. Germline V gene lookup returns CDR1 SGHKS and CDR2 YYEKEE (reference sequence). The CDR3 extends over 17 amino acids. CDR3 loop: CASSLGLAGPLGDTQYF. CDR3 bases: TGTGCCAGCAGCTTGGGGCTAGCGGGACCGCTGGGGGATACGCAGTATTTT.

The sample holds a few counts of this clonotype. The rearrangement uses TRBV12-3 or TRBV12-4 and TRBJ2-1; no clear D gene. CDR3 length: 13 residues. Trimming removed 5 bases from V and 7 bases from J, with 12 bases in between. The CDR3 coding sequence is TGTGCCAGCAGTCCCGTCCCGGTTAATGAGCAGTTCTTC. The encoded protein is CASSPVPVNEQFF.

This chain links TRBV9 with TRBJ1-2; no clear D gene. The V and J ends lost 3 bases and 8 bases respectively, with 14 bases between them. The CDR3 spans 13 residues. Looked up from germline, CDR1 is SGDLS and CDR2 is YYNGEE. The CDR3 nucleotides are TGTGCCAGCAGCGGCCTCCGGGAGGGAGGCTACACCTTC. This gives the protein CASSGLREGGYTF.

The chain uses TRBV7-2 and TRBJ2-3, with D perhaps TRBD2 (5 bases). V shed 4 bases and J shed 6 bases, with 8 bases lying between them. CDR1 and CDR2 from the germline V gene are SGHTA and FQGNSA. The CDR3 loop spans 12 amino acids. This CDR3 reads CASSWTGDTQYF. The CDR3 DNA reads TGTGCCAGCAGCTGGACTGGGGATACGCAGTATTTT.

This clonotype was detected many times. The rearrangement uses TRBV4-3 and TRBJ2-7; perhaps D is TRBD1 or TRBD2 (7 bases each). Trimming stripped 4 bases from V and 6 bases from J, with 16 bases between. CDR3 length: 14 amino acids. Germline V gene sequence: CDR1 LGHNA, CDR2 YSLEER. The CDR3 nucleotides read TGCGCCAGCAGCCCAGAGGGGGCGGGAGCCGAGCAGTACTTC. Amino acids: CASSPEGAGAEQYF.

The chain couples TRBV24-1 to TRBJ2-3, with D perhaps matching TRBD2 (5 bases). Trimming cost V 2 bases and J 0 bases, with 14 bases left between them. The CDR3 is 17 residues long. Germline CDR1 and CDR2: KGHDR and SFDVKD. The CDR3: CATSDSVTTSSTDTQYF. In nucleotides, the CDR3 is TGTGCCACCAGTGATTCAGTGACTACCAGTAGCACAGATACGCAGTATTTT.

The rearrangement joins TRBV2 to TRBJ2-1; 9 bases match TRBD2. The CDR3 runs 16 residues. V dropped 0 bases and J dropped 9; count of bases not matched to a gene: 9. Per the germline V gene, CDR1 is SNHLY and CDR2 is FYNNEI. The CDR3 loop is CASSEARVAGVAEQFF. The CDR3 bases are TGTGCCAGCAGTGAAGCGCGGGTAGCGGGAGTCGCTGAGCAGTTCTTC.

This clonotype came up a few times. The genes are TRBV13 and TRBJ1-1; TRBD1 matches 8 bases. V shed 4 bases and J 1 base; nucleotides not matched to a gene: 14. Germline CDR1 is PRHDT and CDR2 is FYEKMQ (reference sequence). CDR3 size: 18 residues. The CDR3 region has the DNA TGTGCCAGCAGCTACCGGGACAGGAGAAGGATTAAGAACACTGAAGCTTTCTTT. It specifies CASSYRDRRRIKNTEAFF.

This clonotype was detected ten times or more. This chain connects TRBV20-1 to TRBJ2-3; D gene unclear. Germline V gene sequence: CDR1 DFQATT, CDR2 SNEGSKA (reference sequence). With 0 bases removed from V and 3 bases from J, the gap between germline ends came to 4 bases. This CDR3 comprises 12 residues. CDR3 nucleotides: TGCAGTGCTAGAGAATTTACAGATACGCAGTATTTT. It codes for CSAREFTDTQYF.

This clonotype was recorded at least ten times. This chain joins TRBV7-9 and TRBJ1-1; 7 bases match TRBD1. CDR3 length equals 16 residues. From germline, CDR1 is SEHNR and CDR2 FQNEAQ (reference sequence). The trim removed 5 bases at V and 0 bases at J, leaving 9 bases unmatched. The CDR3 DNA is TGTGCCAGCAGCCTAACAGGGGATGGCATGAACACTGAAGCTTTCTTT. Amino acid sequence: CASSLTGDGMNTEAFF.

The gene calls are TRBV29-1 and TRBJ2-1; 9 bases match TRBD2. The CDR3 has 13 residues. Germline values: CDR1 SQVTM, CDR2 ANQGSEA. The junction had 14 bases not matched to a gene; V was cut back by 8 bases and J by 12 bases. The CDR3 bases are TGCAGCTTTGGCGGGAGGGTGTCGGATGGGCAGTTCTTC. Its translation is CSFGGRVSDGQFF.

The chain employs TRBV5-6 and TRBJ1-2, with D hard to call. Trimming shortened V by 2 bases and J by 0 bases, and 11 bases separated the two germline ends. CDR3 size: 15 residues. The germline V gene has CDR1 SGHDT and CDR2 YYEEEE. CDR3 coding DNA: TGTGCCAGCAGCTTCCTCCAGGCTGCTAACTATGGCTACACCTTC. Amino acid sequence: CASSFLQAANYGYTF. The full variable domain, its missing parts supplied by reference TRBV5-6 and TRBJ1-2, is DAGVTQSPTHLIKTRGQQVTLRCSPKSGHDTVSWYQQALGQGPQFIFQYYEEEERQRGNFPDRFSGHQFPNYSSELNVNALLLGDSALYLCASSFLQAANYGYTFGSGTRLTVV.

The rearrangement links TRBV9 to TRBJ1-4; 9 bases agree with TRBD1. This CDR3 contains 15 residues. Losses at the gene ends were 4 bases for V and 7 bases for J; bases not matched to a gene: 8. From germline, CDR1 is SGDLS and CDR2 YYNGEE. The CDR3 loop is CASSFGTGRAEKLFF. In DNA form, the CDR3 reads TGTGCCAGCAGCTTTGGGACAGGGCGGGCTGAAAAACTGTTTTTT. Full variable domain (missing parts from reference TRBV9 and TRBJ1-4): DSGVTQTPKHLITATGQRVTLRCSPRSGDLSVYWYQQSLDQGLQFLIQYYNGEERAKGNILERFSAQQFPDLHSELNLSSLELGDSALYFCASSFGTGRAEKLFFGSGTQLSVL.

This clonotype was observed at least ten times. The rearrangement uses TRBV12-3 or TRBV12-4 and TRBJ2-7, with D unresolved. The CDR3 has 11 residues. Between the trimmed V and J ends, which lost 5 bases and 6 bases, there was a span of 8 bases. CDR3 nucleotide sequence: TGTGCCAGCAGTCTCGGAAGCGAGCAGTACTTC. It specifies CASSLGSEQYF.

This clonotype was observed a few times. This chain joins TRBV7-6 and TRBJ2-1; 7 bases line up with TRBD2. The length of the CDR3 is 16 residues. The V and J ends lost 5 bases and 2 bases, in that order; junction bases with no gene match: 9. Germline assignment: CDR1 SGHVS and CDR2 FNYEAQ. The CDR3 loop reads CASSPKGGGAYNEQFF. The CDR3 region has the DNA TGTGCCAGCAGCCCTAAGGGCGGGGGTGCCTACAATGAGCAGTTCTTC.

The table lists this clonotype with many counts. The gene calls are TRBV29-1 and TRBJ1-2, with D maybe TRBD1 (5 bases). The CDR3 is made up of 14 amino acids. Germline-derived CDR1 and CDR2 are SQVTM and ANQGSEA. V lost 1 base and J lost 6, with 15 bases in between. The chain's CDR3 is CSVEVRTGGDGYTF. The CDR3 bases are TGCAGCGTTGAAGTCAGGACGGGGGGTGATGGCTACACCTTC.

This clonotype was seen a handful of times. The chain recombines TRBV12-3 or TRBV12-4 with TRBJ2-1; D might be TRBD2 (6 bases). CDR3 length: 17 amino acids. The V end was cut by 3 bases, the J end by 4 bases, with 19 bases between. CDR3 DNA sequence: TGTGCCAGCAGTTTTAGGCGCTACGGGAGAGGGTACAATGAGCAGTTCTTC. Its translation is CASSFRRYGRGYNEQFF.

There are a few counts of this clonotype. V gene TRBV6-5 combines with J gene TRBJ2-5; D possibly corresponds to TRBD2 (7 bases). Germline values: CDR1 MNHEY, CDR2 SVGAGI. The V end was cut by 2 bases, the J end by 1 base, with 11 bases between. The CDR3 is 15 amino acids. The CDR3 DNA sequence: TGTGCCAGCAGTTACATCGCGGGGGCCCAAGAGACCCAGTACTTC. Encoded protein: CASSYIAGAQETQYF.

This clonotype was detected a few times. V and J are TRBV18 and TRBJ2-3; either TRBD1 or TRBD2 may supply D (5 bases each). With 1 base removed from V and 8 bases from J, the gap between germline ends came to 10 bases. The CDR3 covers 13 residues. Germline assignment: CDR1 KGHSH and CDR2 LQKENI. DNA of the CDR3: TGTGCCAGCTCACCACAGTCGAGGGGTACGCAGTATTTT. Its protein is CASSPQSRGTQYF.

The rearrangement uses TRBV11-1 and TRBJ2-7; D assignment may be TRBD1 or TRBD2 (9 bases each). This CDR3 spans 18 amino acids. Deletions cut 5 bases from V and 3 bases from J, with 26 bases between. Germline V lookup: CDR1 SGHAT, CDR2 FQDESV (reference sequence). The CDR3 region is CASSPGTGKTSGNYEQYF. The CDR3 nucleotides read TGTGCCAGCAGCCCGGGGACAGGGAAGACTAGCGGAAACTACGAGCAGTACTTC.

There are many counts of this clonotype. V is TRBV7-8 and J is TRBJ2-7; D is unclear. V gave up 1 base and J gave up 0 bases, with 10 bases separating them. CDR1 and CDR2 from the germline V gene are SGHVS and FQNEAQ. This CDR3 is built from 15 residues. DNA for the CDR3: TGTGCCAGCAGCTTAGGATATACCAGCTCCTACGAGCAGTACTTC. It translates to CASSLGYTSSYEQYF.

The chain employs TRBV6-1 and TRBJ2-7, with D uncertain. The CDR3 contains 13 residues. The germline gives CDR1 MNHNS, CDR2 SASEGT. V was pared by 8 bases and J by 2 bases, with 13 bases between. The CDR3 coding sequence is TGTGCCAGCCGGAGCCACAGTCCCTACGAGCAGTACTTC. It translates to CASRSHSPYEQYF.

J is TRBJ1-6 and V is TRBV5-4; the D is unclear. This CDR3 is 15 amino acids long. Trimming took off 6 bases at V and 0 bases at J, with 10 bases between the two ends. Germline lookup yields CDR1 SGHNT and CDR2 YYREEE (reference sequence). The CDR3 coding sequence is TGTGCCAGCATGCGGCGGAGCTCCTATAATTCACCCCTCCACTTT. As protein: CASMRRSSYNSPLHF.